The clone carrying this TCR beta chain was seen a few times. Its antigen is not known. The data belong to a study of blood T cells in healthy people across ages. Using a J-beta primer mix together with a sample-barcoded 5' primer, a second PCR was run for 7 to 11 cycles. TCRdb called the 5' RACE reads again in MiXCR, with one record for every CDR3 protein. The sample yields about 800,000 distinct CDR3 sequences, roughly 64% seen once. Germline assignment: CDR1 DFQATT and CDR2 SNEGSKA (reference sequence). Trimming cost V 1 base and J 11 bases, with 21 bases left between them. This CDR3 contains 15 residues. The sample, around 9.9 milliliters of peripheral blood, was drawn from each donor. General study findings and limits: Naive T cell percentage showed a strong correlation with TCR beta diversity. Diversity figures based on one million T cells were deemed too low. A greater number of naive CD4+ cells and higher diversity distinguished long-lived donors from aged donors.

The clonotype comes from a man aged 25-45 years in good health. Material: blood. The chain links TRBV20-1 to TRBJ1-5, with D possibly being TRBD1 (5 bases). CDR3: CSARALARDSGTQHF. The CDR3 DNA is TGCAGTGCTAGAGCCCTAGCCCGTGACAGCGGCACCCAGCATTTT.